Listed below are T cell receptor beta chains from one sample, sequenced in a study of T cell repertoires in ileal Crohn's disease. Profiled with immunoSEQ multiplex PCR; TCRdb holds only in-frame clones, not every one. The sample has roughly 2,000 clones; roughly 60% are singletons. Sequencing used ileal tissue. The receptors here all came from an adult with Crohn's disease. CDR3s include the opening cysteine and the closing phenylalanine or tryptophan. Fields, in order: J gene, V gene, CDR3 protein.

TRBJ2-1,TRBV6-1,CASSGQGGYEQFF
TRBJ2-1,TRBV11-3,CASSLAQHRIEQFF
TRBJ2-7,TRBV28,CACAPFRGASYEQYF
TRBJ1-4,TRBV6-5,CASSPVGQGSEKLFF
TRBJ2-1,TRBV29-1,CSVDPSGGGNEQFF
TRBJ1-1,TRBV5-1,CASSLGGKPTEAFF
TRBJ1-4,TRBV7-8,CASSPGVTNEKLFF
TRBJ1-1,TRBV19,CASSIPGRGHQPEAFF
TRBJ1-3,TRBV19,CASISRGDPRSGNTIYF
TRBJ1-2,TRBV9,CASSILEGTDDGYTF
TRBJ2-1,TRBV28,CASISSGRVNEQFF
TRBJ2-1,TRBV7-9,CASSPAGVIGEQFF
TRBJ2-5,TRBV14,CASSQDRSGTQYF
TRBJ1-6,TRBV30,CAWSLPGQGNSPLHF
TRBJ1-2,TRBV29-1,CSVPTGKYGYTF
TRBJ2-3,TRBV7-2,CASSGRDRGFTDTQYF
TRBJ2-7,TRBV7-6,CASTSYSYEQYF
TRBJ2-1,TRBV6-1,CASSEYGGRGNEQFF
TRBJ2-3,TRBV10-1,CASSRDFSADTQYF
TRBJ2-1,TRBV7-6,CASSLAVSSGGNEQFF
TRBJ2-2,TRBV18,CASSPSGFAGELFF
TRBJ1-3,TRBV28,CASSPKNTIYF
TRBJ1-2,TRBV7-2,CASSPRGGVPTF
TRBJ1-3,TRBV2,CASTRDRATGNTIYF
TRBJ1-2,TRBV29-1,CSVEEDRGRGYTF
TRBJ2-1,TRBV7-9,CASTHSGAYNEQFF
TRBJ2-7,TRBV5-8,CASSLGRGSYEQYF
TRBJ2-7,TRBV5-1,CASAPSGGTRWEQYF
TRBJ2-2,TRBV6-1,CASSESGGRGGELFF
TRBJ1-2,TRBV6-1,CASSATTESYGYTF
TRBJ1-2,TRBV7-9,CASSLALRGNGGGGYGYTF
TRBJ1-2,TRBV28,CASSLRDRGRGGYTF
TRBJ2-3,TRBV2,CASSEYGGSNIGSSTDTQYF
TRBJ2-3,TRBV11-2,CASSLDMGVSADTQYF
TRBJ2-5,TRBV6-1,CASSEGTGGAETQYF
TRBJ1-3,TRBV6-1,CASFTGSGNTIYF
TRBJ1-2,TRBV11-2,CASSSLGGDHYGYTF
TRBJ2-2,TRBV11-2,CASSYTGEDGELFF
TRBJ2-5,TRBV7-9,CAGEGGEETQYF
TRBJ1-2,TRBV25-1,CASSTGGYGYTF
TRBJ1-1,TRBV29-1,CSVQGGVNTEAFF
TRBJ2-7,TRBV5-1,CASSLSPGQGAYEQYF
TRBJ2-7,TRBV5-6,CASRFGSLAGWGSYEQYF
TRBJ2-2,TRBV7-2,CASSVFTTGARELFF
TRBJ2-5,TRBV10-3,CATKRGTGGPETQYF
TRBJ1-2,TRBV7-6,CASSLDVRSYGYTF
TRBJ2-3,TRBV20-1,CSANHRGTQYF
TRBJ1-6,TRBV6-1,CASQGVLDSPLHF
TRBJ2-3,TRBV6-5,CASSYGSHFGTDTQYF
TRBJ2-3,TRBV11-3,CASSLYRLSTDTQYF
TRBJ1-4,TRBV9,CASSVAHANEKLFF
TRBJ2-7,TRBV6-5,CASSYDRGLYEQYF
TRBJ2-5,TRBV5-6,CASSWGTGKTQYF
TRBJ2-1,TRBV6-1,CASSDAGGSYNEQFF
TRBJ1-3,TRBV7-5,CANAAGTGGNTIYF
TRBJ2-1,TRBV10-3,CAISESATSVGGEQFF
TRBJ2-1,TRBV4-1,CASSQQLAGNEQFF